This TCR beta chain stems from a study of blood T cell repertoires in COVID-19. The overall study: Collection of acute and convalescent COVID-19 samples took place in the United States, Italy and Spain.

The data were produced by immunoSEQ multiplex PCR, yet TCRdb's version contains in-frame clones alone and is incomplete. This table holds roughly 86,000 clones, about four fifths found once. In germline, CDR1 is ENHRY, CDR2 SYGVKD. Trimming left V 6 bases short and J 0 bases short, with 12 bases between. The CDR3 has 14 residues. The sequence derives from a woman between 65 and 79 years old with acute or convalescent COVID-19. The sequencing input was peripheral blood. The chain links TRBV10-3 to TRBJ2-7; D uncertain. CDR3: CAIRLTASSYEQYF. The CDR3 DNA reads as TGTGCCATCAGATTGACGGCTAGCTCCTACGAGCAGTACTTC.